This TCR beta chain was recorded in a study of regulatory T cells in long-lasting Graves disease. This sample's time point: newly diagnosed GD, antithyroid drugs for less than 3 months. RNA from PBMCs was the source of the TCR library. CDR3-region Arm-PCR and iRepertoire HTBI primers produced the TCR beta libraries. From the multiplex PCR reads, TCRdb called clonotypes with MiXCR, one entry per CDR3 protein. The data show around 330,000 distinct CDR3 sequences, approximately 20% seen once. This clonotype originated in a female donor with Graves disease. This sample comprised peripheral blood mononuclear cells (PBMCs), obtained at new diagnosis, from a patient treated with antithyroid drugs.

The CDR3 bases are TGTGCCAGCAGTAAGGGGGAGGGTGGTATAGAGACCCAGTACTTC. It translates to CASSKGEGGIETQYF. The chain recombines TRBV27 with TRBJ2-5; tentative D call: TRBD2 (7 bases). Germline CDR1 MNHEY, CDR2 SMNVEV (reference sequence). The V end lost 5 bases, the J end lost 4 bases, and 17 bases lay between the germline ends. This CDR3 contains 15 residues.